These 14 T cell receptor beta chains share one sample of origin, sequenced in a study of OX40 agonist ivuxolimab in advanced cancers. This table comes from immunoSEQ multiplex PCR, and its TCRdb copy is limited to in-frame clones, with some not included. Here the sample spans roughly 58,000 clones, over 80% being singletons. The sequencing used CD4+ or CD8+ T cells sorted from blood, collected in a trial of the OX40 agonist ivuxolimab. All receptors come from an adult with an advanced solid tumor such as melanoma, head and neck, liver or kidney cancer.

A single count supports this clone. The chain joins TRBV30 to TRBJ2-7; TRBD2 agrees at 7 bases. Losses at the gene ends were 0 bases for V and 2 bases for J; bases not matched to a gene: 4. Germline V gene sequence: CDR1 GTSNPN, CDR2 SVGIG (reference sequence). The CDR3 has 14 amino acids. The CDR3 spells CAWSVPGGTYEQYF. The DNA for the CDR3 is TGTGCCTGGAGTGTACCCGGGGGGACCTACGAGCAGTACTTC.

This clone is a singleton in its sample. The chain links TRBV9 to TRBJ2-3; 11 nucleotides agree with TRBD2. Germline values: CDR1 SGDLS, CDR2 YYNGEE. The J segment lost 4 bases and the V segment lost 3 bases, leaving 13 bases of the junction unmatched. The CDR3 runs 18 residues. The chain's CDR3 is CASSAPLISGRAADTQYF. The CDR3 DNA follows: TGTGCCAGCAGCGCCCCCTTAATTAGCGGGAGGGCCGCAGATACGCAGTATTTT.

The chain carries TRBV7-2 and TRBJ1-1, with D maybe TRBD1 (6 bases). The CDR3 spans 14 residues. Looked up from germline, CDR1 is SGHTA and CDR2 is FQGNSA. The V gene lost 5 bases and the J gene lost 4 bases, with 14 bases spanning the gap. CDR3: CASSEQGEITEAFF. CDR3 bases: TGTGCCAGCAGCGAACAGGGTGAGATCACTGAAGCTTTCTTT.

V and J are TRBV6-5 and TRBJ1-2; TRBD1 might be the D (6 bases). Germline V gene data show CDR1 as MNHEY and CDR2 as SVGAGI. This CDR3 region has 15 residues. Between the trimmed V and J ends, which lost 5 bases and 2 bases, there was a span of 15 bases. CDR3 protein: CASSLHRTANYGYTF. CDR3 sequence (DNA): TGTGCCAGCAGTCTACACAGGACAGCAAACTATGGCTACACCTTC.

This clone has just a few counts. This chain joins TRBV19 and TRBJ2-5; D possibly corresponds to TRBD2 (5 bases). This CDR3 spans 14 amino acids. CDR1 and CDR2 from the germline V gene are LNHDA and SQIVND (reference sequence). Between the trimmed V and J ends, which lost 1 base and 5 bases, there was a span of 11 bases. In DNA, the CDR3 is TGTGCCAGTAGTATAGCCCCCCGGGGTGAGACCCAGTACTTC. This sequence encodes CASSIAPRGETQYF.

The chain carries TRBV7-9 and TRBJ2-3, with D possibly being TRBD1 or TRBD2 (6 bases each). The CDR3 has 15 residues. Trimming took 1 base from V and 0 from J, leaving 8 bases between them. The germline V gene encodes CDR1 SEHNR and CDR2 FQNEAQ (reference sequence). The CDR3 loop is CASSLGGASTDTQYF. The DNA for the CDR3 is TGTGCCAGCAGCTTAGGGGGGGCTAGCACAGATACGCAGTATTTT.

The rearrangement uses TRBV19 and TRBJ2-2, with 9 bases fitting TRBD1. The CDR3 is 14 amino acids. CDR1 LNHDA and CDR2 SQIVND come from the germline V gene (reference sequence). With 6 bases clipped from V and 6 bases from J, the junction kept 5 bases outside the gene matches. The CDR3 loop reads CASRRGQGAGELFF. As DNA, the CDR3 is TGTGCCAGTAGGAGGGGACAGGGCGCCGGGGAGCTGTTTTTT.

This chain joins TRBV19 and TRBJ2-7, with D uncertain. The CDR3 consists of 13 residues. Between the trimmed V and J ends, which lost 7 bases and 3 bases, there was a span of 13 bases. The germline gives CDR1 LNHDA, CDR2 SQIVND (reference sequence). CDR3 DNA sequence: TGTGCCAGTACCCTTCAACCGGGCTACGAGCAGTACTTC. Translated, it gives CASTLQPGYEQYF.

V usage is TRBV6-5 and J usage is TRBJ2-7; 7 nucleotides line up with TRBD1. This CDR3 spans 14 amino acids. With 6 bases clipped from V and 5 bases from J, the junction kept 10 bases outside the gene matches. Germline CDR1 is MNHEY and CDR2 is SVGAGI. The CDR3 coding sequence is TGTGCCAGCAGCCTATTGACAGGGACCAACGAGCAGTACTTC. Translated, it gives CASSLLTGTNEQYF.

The CDR3 loop reads CASLDRNSPLHF. CDR3 nucleotide sequence: TGTGCCAGTCTCGACAGAAATTCACCCCTCCACTTT. The rearrangement uses TRBV19 and TRBJ1-6; weak D call: TRBD1 (5 bases). This CDR3 has 12 amino acids. Trimming stripped 8 bases from V and 7 bases from J, with 9 bases between. The germline CDR1 and CDR2 sequences are LNHDA and SQIVND (reference sequence).

The chain links TRBV5-1 to TRBJ2-5; 8 bases line up with TRBD2. This CDR3 is 14 amino acids long. Germline V lookup: CDR1 SGHRS, CDR2 YFSETQ. V shed 0 bases and J 5 bases; nucleotides not matched to a gene: 3. The CDR3 region is CASSLVVAGETQYF. Written as DNA, the CDR3 is TGCGCCAGCAGCTTGGTGGTAGCGGGGGAGACCCAGTACTTC.

This chain links TRBV19 with TRBJ1-5; D call uncertain. Germline V gene data show CDR1 as LNHDA and CDR2 as SQIVND (reference sequence). Trimming removed 5 bases at V and 7 bases at J, with 15 bases between. This CDR3 spans 14 amino acids. The CDR3 spells CASSAKDGGQPQHF. DNA of the CDR3: TGTGCCAGTAGTGCAAAGGACGGCGGGCAGCCCCAGCATTTT. Full variable domain (rest looked up from reference TRBV19 and TRBJ1-5): DGGITQSPKYLFRKEGQNVTLSCEQNLNHDAMYWYRQDPGQGLRLIYYSQIVNDFQKGDIAEGYSVSREKKESFPLTVTSAQKNPTAFYLCASSAKDGGQPQHFGDGTRLSIL.

V gene TRBV18 combines with J gene TRBJ1-1; possible D gene TRBD1, 5 bases. The CDR3 has 15 amino acids. The germline CDR1 and CDR2 sequences are KGHSH and LQKENI. V gave up 0 bases and J gave up 7 bases, with 15 bases separating them. The CDR3 is CASSPPLGDGNEAFF. The CDR3 DNA sequence: TGTGCCAGCTCACCACCGTTAGGGGATGGTAATGAAGCTTTCTTT.

This clone was recorded only once. The chain uses TRBV9 and TRBJ2-3, with TRBD2 matching over 14 bases. CDR3 length equals 16 residues. The germline V gene encodes CDR1 SGDLS and CDR2 YYNGEE. The ends lost 4 bases at V and 8 bases at J; junction bases unmatched: 9. The CDR3 sequence is CASSPGLAGAQGTQYF. The CDR3 bases are TGTGCCAGCAGCCCGGGACTAGCGGGGGCGCAGGGTACGCAGTATTTT.